Below, 9 T cell receptor beta chains from the same sample are listed, as sequenced in a study of blood T cell repertoires in COVID-19. Sequenced by immunoSEQ multiplex PCR; TCRdb stores in-frame clones only, minus some. The repertoire consists of roughly 40,000 clones, with more than 65% occurring once and the leading ten covering around 25%. The specimen sequenced was peripheral blood. The receptors stem from a man in his sixties or seventies with acute or convalescent COVID-19.

The rearrangement links TRBV7-2 to TRBJ2-3, with D maybe TRBD1 (5 bases). The CDR3 contains 14 residues. CDR1 and CDR2 (germline): SGHTA, FQGNSA. V was cut by 4 bases and J by 1 base, with 9 bases left in between. In DNA form, the CDR3 reads TGTGCCAGCAGCTCGACAGCGCGCACAGATACGCAGTATTTT. Its protein is CASSSTARTDTQYF.

The CDR3 DNA reads as TGTGCCAGCTCCCCGGGACAGTCTGAAGCTTTCTTT. Protein sequence: CASSPGQSEAFF. V gene TRBV18 combines with J gene TRBJ1-1, with TRBD1 matching over 7 bases. With V trimmed by 6 bases and J by 6 bases, 4 bases remained unmatched. The CDR3 has 12 amino acids. Germline CDR1 is KGHSH and CDR2 is LQKENI.

The chain joins TRBV4-2 to TRBJ2-5, with 7 bases matching TRBD1. Germline V CDR1 and CDR2: LGHNA, YNFKEQ. The CDR3 length is 15 residues. V lost 0 bases, J lost 6 bases, and 7 bases stayed unmatched. The CDR3 reads CASSQDSGGGKTQYF. CDR3 in DNA: TGTGCCAGCAGCCAAGATTCAGGGGGTGGAAAGACCCAGTACTTC.

The chain couples TRBV14 to TRBJ2-7, with a tentative D call TRBD2 (7 bases). This CDR3 is 15 amino acids long. Trimming took off 5 bases at V and 1 base at J, with 15 bases between the two ends. Germline lookup yields CDR1 SGHDN and CDR2 FVKESK. The DNA for the CDR3 is TGTGCCAGCAGCTCCCTGGGGGGGGCTTCCTACGAGCAGTACTTC. As protein: CASSSLGGASYEQYF.

This chain joins TRBV28 and TRBJ2-1; 8 bases fit TRBD1. This CDR3 has 14 residues. CDR1 and CDR2 from the germline V gene are MDHEN and SYDVKM. The trim removed 5 bases at V and 4 bases at J, leaving 4 bases unmatched. The CDR3 nucleotides read TGTGCCAGCAGTCGGGACAGGTATTACAATGAGCAGTTCTTC. Amino acids: CASSRDRYYNEQFF. Based on the CDR3 plus reference TRBV28 and TRBJ2-1, the full variable domain is DVKVTQSSRYLVKRTGEKVFLECVQDMDHENMFWYRQDPGLGLRLIYFSYDVKMKEKGDIPEGYSVSREKKERFSLILESASTNQTSMYLCASSRDRYYNEQFFGPGTRLTVL.

This clone occurred once. V is TRBV7-3 and J is TRBJ2-2, with a tentative D call TRBD2 (5 bases). The CDR3 has 14 amino acids. Germline V CDR1 and CDR2: SGHTA, FQGTGA. Trimming cost V 5 bases and J 4 bases, with 11 bases left between them. The CDR3 bases are TGTGCCAGCAGCCAATCACTAGGCACCGGGGAGCTGTTTTTT. Translating it yields CASSQSLGTGELFF.

The CDR3 loop reads CASSFGQGAGGYTF. The CDR3 nucleotides are TGTGCCAGCAGCTTCGGACAGGGGGCGGGAGGCTACACCTTC. The chain employs TRBV5-6 and TRBJ1-2; TRBD1 aligns across 11 bases. Germline V gene sequence: CDR1 SGHDT, CDR2 YYEEEE. V lost 2 bases, J lost 8 bases, and 5 bases stayed unmatched. The CDR3 contains 14 residues.

The rearrangement joins TRBV28 to TRBJ1-4, with unresolved D. Germline V gene data show CDR1 as MDHEN and CDR2 as SYDVKM. The CDR3 covers 13 residues. V shed 10 bases and J shed 0 bases, with 9 bases lying between them. The CDR3 DNA is TGTGCCACTACAGTTACAACTAATGAAAAACTGTTTTTT. This encodes CATTVTTNEKLFF.

This clone was seen a handful of times. This rearrangement joins TRBV3-1 (or the pseudogene TRBV3-2) to TRBJ2-5, with 12 nucleotides matching TRBD2. Germline CDR1 LGHDT, CDR2 YNNKEL (reference sequence). V trimming: 4 bases; J trimming: 6 bases; junction bases outside the gene matches: 3. This CDR3 has 14 residues. The CDR3 spells CASSPLAGGQTQYF. CDR3 DNA: TGTGCCAGCAGCCCCCTAGCGGGAGGGCAGACCCAGTACTTC.